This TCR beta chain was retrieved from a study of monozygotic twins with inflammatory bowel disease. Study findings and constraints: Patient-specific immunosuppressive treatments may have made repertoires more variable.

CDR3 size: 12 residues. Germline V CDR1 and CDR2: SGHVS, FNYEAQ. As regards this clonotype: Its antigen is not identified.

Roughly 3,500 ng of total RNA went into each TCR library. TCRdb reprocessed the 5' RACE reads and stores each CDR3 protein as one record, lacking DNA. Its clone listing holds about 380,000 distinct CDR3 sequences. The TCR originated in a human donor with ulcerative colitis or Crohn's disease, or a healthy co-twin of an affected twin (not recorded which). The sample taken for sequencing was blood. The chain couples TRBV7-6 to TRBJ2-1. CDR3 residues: CASSLGGTEQFF.